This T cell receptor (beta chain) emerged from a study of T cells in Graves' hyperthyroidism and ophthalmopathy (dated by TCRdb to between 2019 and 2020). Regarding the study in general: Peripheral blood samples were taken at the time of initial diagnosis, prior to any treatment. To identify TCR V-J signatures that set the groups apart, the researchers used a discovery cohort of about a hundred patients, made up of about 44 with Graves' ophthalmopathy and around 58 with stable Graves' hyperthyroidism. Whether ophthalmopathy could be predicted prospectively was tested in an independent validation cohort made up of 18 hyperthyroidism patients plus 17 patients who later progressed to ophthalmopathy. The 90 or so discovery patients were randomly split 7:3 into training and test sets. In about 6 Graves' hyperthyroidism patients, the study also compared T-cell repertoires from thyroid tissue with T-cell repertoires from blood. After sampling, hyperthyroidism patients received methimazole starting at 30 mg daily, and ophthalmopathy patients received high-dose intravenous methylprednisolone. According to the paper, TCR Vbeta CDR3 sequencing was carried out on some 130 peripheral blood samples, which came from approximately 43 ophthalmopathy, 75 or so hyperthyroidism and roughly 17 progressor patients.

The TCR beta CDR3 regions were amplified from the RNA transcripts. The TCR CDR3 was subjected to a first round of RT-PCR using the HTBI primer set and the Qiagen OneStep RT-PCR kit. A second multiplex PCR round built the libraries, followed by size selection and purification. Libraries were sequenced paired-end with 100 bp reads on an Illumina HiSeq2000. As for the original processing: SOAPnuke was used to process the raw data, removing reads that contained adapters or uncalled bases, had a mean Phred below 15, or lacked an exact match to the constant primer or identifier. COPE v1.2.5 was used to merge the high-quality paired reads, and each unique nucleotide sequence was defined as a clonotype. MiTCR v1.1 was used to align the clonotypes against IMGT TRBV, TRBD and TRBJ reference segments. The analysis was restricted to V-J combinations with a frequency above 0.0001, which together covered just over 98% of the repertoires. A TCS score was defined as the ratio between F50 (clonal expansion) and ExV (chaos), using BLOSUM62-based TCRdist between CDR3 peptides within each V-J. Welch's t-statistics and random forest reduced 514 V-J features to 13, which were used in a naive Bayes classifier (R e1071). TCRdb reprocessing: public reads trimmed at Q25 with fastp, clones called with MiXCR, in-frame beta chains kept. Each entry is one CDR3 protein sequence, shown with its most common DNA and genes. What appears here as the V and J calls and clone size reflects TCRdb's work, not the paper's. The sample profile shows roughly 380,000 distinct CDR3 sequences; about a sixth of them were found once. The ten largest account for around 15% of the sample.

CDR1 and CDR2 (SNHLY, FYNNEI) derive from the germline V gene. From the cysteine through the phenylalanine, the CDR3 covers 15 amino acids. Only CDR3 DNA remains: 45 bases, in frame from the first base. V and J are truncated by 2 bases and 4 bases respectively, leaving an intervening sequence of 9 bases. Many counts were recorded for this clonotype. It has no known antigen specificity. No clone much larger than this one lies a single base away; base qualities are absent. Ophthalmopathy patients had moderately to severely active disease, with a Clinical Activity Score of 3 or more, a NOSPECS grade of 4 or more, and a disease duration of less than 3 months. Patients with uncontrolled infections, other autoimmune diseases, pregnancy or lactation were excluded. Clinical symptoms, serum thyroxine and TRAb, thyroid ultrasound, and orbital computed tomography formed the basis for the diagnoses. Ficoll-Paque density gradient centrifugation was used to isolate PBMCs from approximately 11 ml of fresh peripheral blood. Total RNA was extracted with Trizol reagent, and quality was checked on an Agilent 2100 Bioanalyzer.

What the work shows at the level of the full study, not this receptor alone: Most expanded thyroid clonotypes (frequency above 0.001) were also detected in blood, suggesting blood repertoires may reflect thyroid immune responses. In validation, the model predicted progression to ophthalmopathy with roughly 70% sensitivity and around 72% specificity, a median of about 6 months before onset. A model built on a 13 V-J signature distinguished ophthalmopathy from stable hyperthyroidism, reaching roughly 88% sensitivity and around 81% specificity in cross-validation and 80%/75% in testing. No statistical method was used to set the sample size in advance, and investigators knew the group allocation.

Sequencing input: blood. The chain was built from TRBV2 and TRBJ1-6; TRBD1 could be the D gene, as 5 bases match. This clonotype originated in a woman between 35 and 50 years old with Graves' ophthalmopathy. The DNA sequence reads TGTGCCAGCAGTGAAATGACAGATTATAATTCACCCCTCCACTTT. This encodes CASSEMTDYNSPLHF.